This passage covers 25 T cell receptor beta chains from one sample sequenced in a study of blood T cell repertoires in COVID-19. Assay used: immunoSEQ multiplex PCR; TCRdb lists only in-frame clones, some missing. This sample has approximately 210,000 clones; 80% to 85% occur once, and the top ten carry just under 20%. The specimen sequenced was peripheral blood. The receptors come from a man aged 30 to 39 with active or convalescent COVID-19.

On this clone: The same CDR3 arises from other DNA sequences in this sample as well. The chain is built from TRBV7-2 and TRBJ2-7; the D gene is possibly TRBD2 (7 bases). This CDR3 is 14 amino acids long. In germline, CDR1 is SGHTA, CDR2 FQGNSA. Trimming removed 3 bases from V and 2 bases from J, with 11 bases in between. The DNA for the CDR3 is TGTGCCAGCAGCTTCGGGGGGCGCGCCTACGAGCAGTACTTC. It yields the protein CASSFGGRAYEQYF.

This chain joins TRBV7-9 and TRBJ2-2; 9 bases align to TRBD2. Trimming cost V 0 bases and J 5 bases; bases outside gene matches: 7. Germline CDR1 SEHNR, CDR2 FQNEAQ (reference sequence). The CDR3 covers 17 residues. The CDR3 nucleotides read TGTGCCAGCAGCTTAGCTTGGCGGGAGGGCCAGACCGGGGAGCTGTTTTTT. It encodes CASSLAWREGQTGELFF.

The rearrangement joins TRBV9 to TRBJ2-1; 9 bases align to TRBD2. Germline trimming cut 4 bases from V and 4 bases from J; bases unmatched to any gene: 12. The CDR3 length is 17 residues. Germline V gene sequence: CDR1 SGDLS, CDR2 YYNGEE. The CDR3 DNA is TGTGCCAGCAGCCCCTGGGGCGCGGGAGGGGCTTACAATGAGCAGTTCTTC. This sequence encodes CASSPWGAGGAYNEQFF.

The chain has TRBV7-2 and TRBJ2-4; possibly TRBD2 for D (7 bases). The germline V gene encodes CDR1 SGHTA and CDR2 FQGNSA. The CDR3 extends over 15 amino acids. The V end was cut by 0 bases, the J end by 7 bases, with 13 bases between. The CDR3 protein is CASSLAGGPQNIQYF. The DNA for the CDR3 is TGTGCCAGCAGCTTAGCGGGGGGGCCGCAGAACATTCAGTACTTC.

The J gene is TRBJ2-1, the V gene TRBV7-2; 8 bases line up with TRBD2. V lost 1 base and J lost 11; bases outside the gene matches: 10. The CDR3 contains 15 residues. CDR1 and CDR2 from the germline V gene are SGHTA and FQGNSA. This CDR3 reads CASSLELGGGLQQFF. CDR3 coding DNA: TGTGCCAGCAGCTTAGAACTCGGGGGGGGCCTCCAGCAGTTCTTC. Looking up the rest from reference TRBV7-2 and TRBJ2-1 gives the full variable domain: GAGVSQSPSNKVTEKGKDVELRCDPISGHTALYWYRQSLGQGLEFLIYFQGNSAPDKSGLPSDRFSAERTGGSVSTLTIQRTQQEDSAVYLCASSLELGGGLQQFFGPGTRLTVL.

In nucleotides, the CDR3 is TGTGCCAGCAGCTTAGTGGGAGGCTCACTCACAGATACGCAGTATTTT. Protein sequence: CASSLVGGSLTDTQYF. The rearrangement links TRBV11-2 to TRBJ2-3, with D perhaps matching TRBD2 (6 bases). The V end lost 1 base, the J end lost 2 bases, and 13 bases lay between the germline ends. CDR1 and CDR2 (germline): SGHAT, FQNNGV. The CDR3 has 16 residues.

The chain has TRBV29-1 and TRBJ1-2, with TRBD1 identical over 9 bases. V was pared by 4 bases and J by 3 bases, with 9 bases of the junction left unmatched. This CDR3 comprises 15 residues. Germline assignment: CDR1 SQVTM and CDR2 ANQGSEA. CDR3 sequence: CSVGGTGFGDYGYTF. CDR3 sequence (DNA): TGCAGCGTTGGGGGGACAGGGTTTGGCGACTATGGCTACACCTTC.

This clone is a singleton in its sample. The chain links TRBV6-5 to TRBJ2-7; TRBD2 aligns across 11 bases. From germline, CDR1 is MNHEY and CDR2 SVGAGI. The V gene end was trimmed by 7 bases and the J gene end by 4 bases; junction bases not matched to a gene: 9. This CDR3 region has 15 residues. CDR3 sequence (DNA): TGTGCCAGCACGCTACTAGCGGGAGATAGATACGAGCAGTACTTC. Encoded protein: CASTLLAGDRYEQYF.

The chain is built from TRBV6-2 or TRBV6-3 and TRBJ2-3; 11 bases are shared with TRBD2. With V trimmed by 2 bases and J by 1 base, 2 bases remained unmatched. The CDR3 is 16 residues long. Germline V CDR1 and CDR2: MNHEY, SVGEGT. The CDR3, as DNA: TGTGCCAGCAGTTACCTTAGCGGGAGGGGCACAGATACGCAGTATTTT. Translating gives CASSYLSGRGTDTQYF.

The chain recombines TRBV5-8 with TRBJ1-5; D might be TRBD1 (6 bases). Germline values: CDR1 SGHTS, CDR2 YDEGEE. The CDR3 totals 16 residues. V gave up 1 base and J gave up 2 bases, with 13 bases separating them. The CDR3 here is CASSLTPGHRNQPQHF. DNA for the CDR3: TGTGCCAGCAGCTTGACCCCGGGACATCGCAATCAGCCCCAGCATTTT.

The chain uses TRBV30 and TRBJ1-1, with TRBD1 matching 10 bases. The germline V gene encodes CDR1 GTSNPN and CDR2 SVGIG (reference sequence). V gave up 1 base and J gave up 1 base; unmatched junction bases: 9. The CDR3 is made up of 17 amino acids. CDR3 region: CAWSGQGAGWRNTEAFF. For the CDR3, the DNA is TGTGCCTGGAGTGGACAGGGGGCCGGTTGGCGGAACACTGAAGCTTTCTTT.

This clone was counted between two and nine times. The J gene is TRBJ1-2, the V gene TRBV18; D is possibly TRBD1 (5 bases). Trimming stripped 0 bases from V and 7 bases from J, with 9 bases between. Germline assignment: CDR1 KGHSH and CDR2 LQKENI. The CDR3 runs to 13 residues. CDR3: CASSPPQGGGYTF. The CDR3 region has the DNA TGTGCCAGCTCACCACCCCAGGGTGGTGGCTACACCTTC.

The genes are TRBV10-3 and TRBJ2-3; possible D gene TRBD2, 6 bases. The germline V gene has CDR1 ENHRY and CDR2 SYGVKD. V was cut by 4 bases and J by 2 bases, with 10 bases left in between. The CDR3 consists of 14 residues. The CDR3 is CAISVGGSTDTQYF. The CDR3 DNA sequence: TGTGCCATCAGTGTTGGAGGGTCCACAGATACGCAGTATTTT.

The rearrangement uses TRBV29-1 and TRBJ1-1; 9 nucleotides line up with TRBD1. Germline V CDR1 and CDR2: SQVTM, ANQGSEA. This CDR3 comprises 15 residues. After removal of 6 bases from V and 4 bases from J, the junction contained 12 bases not matched to a gene. In nucleotides, the CDR3 is TGCAGCGTGACCGGGACAGGGAGAGTTGGCACTGAAGCTTTCTTT. Its translation is CSVTGTGRVGTEAFF. The full variable domain, with the rest looked up from reference TRBV29-1 and TRBJ1-1, is SAVISQKPSRDICQRGTSLTIQCQVDSQVTMMFWYRQQPGQSLTLIATANQGSEATYESGFVIDKFPISRPNLTFSTLTVSNMSPEDSSIYLCSVTGTGRVGTEAFFGQGTRLTVV.

This chain uses TRBV6-5 with TRBJ2-1, with D tentatively TRBD2 (6 bases). Per the germline V gene, CDR1 is MNHEY and CDR2 is SVGAGI. The CDR3 totals 14 residues. V lost 6 bases to trimming and J lost 3 bases, with 12 bases between them. CDR3: CASRPGSGYNEQFF. The CDR3 nucleotides read TGTGCCAGCAGGCCCGGGAGTGGCTACAATGAGCAGTTCTTC.

The chain employs TRBV4-3 and TRBJ1-4; no clear D. V lost 5 bases and J 0 bases, leaving 10 bases between the germline ends. CDR1 is LGHNA, CDR2 YSLEER, per germline. The CDR3 runs to 15 residues. The CDR3 DNA is TGCGCCAGCAGCGGTGTCCCAGCAACTAATGAAAAACTGTTTTTT. It translates to CASSGVPATNEKLFF.

The V call is TRBV21-1, the J call TRBJ2-3; TRBD2 is the table's D call, not checked against the DNA. TRBV21-1 is noted as a pseudogene. The CDR3 contains 23 residues. For the CDR3, the DNA is TGTGCCAGCAGCAAAGGGGGCAGAAGGAGAATCTATCTAGCGGGAGGTTGCACAGATACGCAGTATTTT. Translating it yields CASSKGGRRRIYLAGGCTDTQYF.

The chain carries TRBV30 and TRBJ2-1, with 8 bases identical to TRBD2. The CDR3 is 15 residues long. CDR1 GTSNPN and CDR2 SVGIG come from the germline V gene (reference sequence). The J segment lost 5 bases and the V segment lost 2 bases, leaving 8 bases of the junction unmatched. The CDR3 region has the DNA TGTGCCTGGAGTCCCGGGGTAGCGGGAAACAATGAGCAGTTCTTC. Its protein is CAWSPGVAGNNEQFF.

CDR3: CASSSRHRGSNQPQHF. In DNA form, the CDR3 reads TGTGCCAGCAGCTCTCGCCACAGGGGTAGCAATCAGCCCCAGCATTTT. The chain uses TRBV6-2 or TRBV6-3 and TRBJ1-5, with 7 nucleotides matching TRBD1. Germline CDR1 and CDR2: MNHEY and SVGEGT. CDR3 length: 16 amino acids. After removal of 6 bases from V and 0 bases from J, the junction contained 8 bases not matched to a gene.

The table lists this clone with a count of one. The chain employs TRBV6-2 or TRBV6-3 and TRBJ2-7, with 8 bases lining up with TRBD1. CDR1 is MNHEY and CDR2 is SVGEGT in the germline V gene. J gave up 4 bases and V 4 bases, and 9 bases lay outside the gene matches. CDR3 length: 15 amino acids. The DNA for the CDR3 is TGTGCCAGCAGTTTTTCGGACAGGGATGGGTACGAGCAGTACTTC. Translated, it gives CASSFSDRDGYEQYF.

V and J are TRBV4-1 and TRBJ1-3, with unresolved D. Trimming cost V 3 bases and J 0 bases, with 9 bases left between them. This CDR3 spans 15 amino acids. Germline CDR1 MGHRA, CDR2 YSYEKL. The CDR3 here is CASSQGRYSGNTIYF. CDR3 nucleotides: TGCGCCAGCAGCCAGGGCAGATACTCTGGAAACACCATATATTTT.

The sample holds a few counts of this clone. The chain has TRBV4-2 and TRBJ2-3; D might be TRBD1 (5 bases). The CDR3 extends over 14 amino acids. CDR1 and CDR2 (germline): LGHNA, YNFKEQ. V dropped 2 bases and J dropped 5 bases, with 11 bases sitting between them. The CDR3 protein is CASSQSGLEDTQYF. DNA for the CDR3: TGTGCCAGCAGCCAATCAGGGTTGGAAGATACGCAGTATTTT.

Many counts were recorded for this clone. For the CDR3, the DNA is TGTGCCAGCAGTGACCCCTATCCCTACGAGCAGTACTTC. This translates into CASSDPYPYEQYF. The gene calls are TRBV6-1 and TRBJ2-7; D is undetermined. There are 13 residues in the CDR3. The germline V gene has CDR1 MNHNS and CDR2 SASEGT. Trimming took 3 bases from V and 2 from J, leaving 8 bases between them.

This rearrangement joins TRBV7-8 to TRBJ2-7, with D possibly TRBD2 on 6 matching bases. V lost 1 base and J 0 bases, leaving 10 bases between the germline ends. Germline CDR1 and CDR2: SGHVS and FQNEAQ. This CDR3 comprises 15 residues. CDR3 nucleotides: TGTGCCAGCAGCTTAGTCCCCGGGGGCTCCTACGAGCAGTACTTC. Amino acid sequence: CASSLVPGGSYEQYF.

This clone was recorded only once. V and J are TRBV6-2 or TRBV6-3 and TRBJ2-7, with 8 bases lining up with TRBD1. With V trimmed by 1 base and J by 2 bases, 4 bases remained unmatched. The CDR3 runs to 15 residues. The germline gives CDR1 MNHEY, CDR2 SVGEGT. CDR3: CASSYLGTGAYEQYF. CDR3 nucleotide sequence: TGTGCCAGCAGTTACTTAGGGACAGGAGCCTACGAGCAGTACTTC.